A selection of T cell receptor beta chains follows, all from one sample in a study of regulatory T cells in long-lasting Graves disease. TCRdb independently ran MiXCR on the multiplex PCR reads; one entry per CDR3 protein. The sample comprises approximately 560,000 distinct CDR3 sequences, around 16% of which are singletons, and 12% rests with the top ten. The sample was also reused in another study, on T cells in Graves' hyperthyroidism and ophthalmopathy.

This sample comprised peripheral blood mononuclear cells (PBMCs), obtained at new diagnosis, from a patient treated with antithyroid drugs. Receptors originate from a man between 18 and 29 years old with Graves disease. Both conserved end residues are part of each CDR3. The D gene is left open where the match is weak. Size values are once, few and many counts, or a class for expanded clones, and some rows have none.

j_call clone_size d_call v_call cdr3_aa cdr3_nt
TRBJ1-1 - - TRBV7-9 CASSLEGALVTEASF TGTGCCAGCAGCTTAGAGGGAGCGTTGGTCACTGAAGCTTCCTTT
TRBJ2-7 - TRBD2 TRBV7-9 CASSFLGLALFF TGTGCCAGCAGCTTCCTAGGACTAGCCTTGTTTTTC
TRBJ2-1 many - TRBV20-1 CSAHNNEQFF TGCAGTGCTCATAACAATGAGCAGTTCTTC
TRBJ2-5 - - TRBV5-1 CASSLGTAGFAQETQYF TGCGCCAGCAGCTTGGGGACAGCGGGATTTGCCCAAGAGACCCAGTACTTC
TRBJ2-5 - TRBD2 TRBV19 CATSTSGGTQYF TGTGCCACCTCGACTAGCGGTGGGACCCAGTACTTC
TRBJ1-1 many - TRBV27 CASSLWPNTEAFF TGTGCCAGCAGTTTATGGCCGAACACTGAAGCTTTCTTT
TRBJ2-3 - - TRBV9 CASSVEGHFTDTQYF TGTGCCAGCAGCGTAGAGGGACATTTCACAGATACGCAGTATTTT
TRBJ2-7 few TRBD2 TRBV27 CASSLLGTSALYEQYF TGTGCCAGCAGTTTATTGGGGACTAGCGCTCTCTACGAGCAGTACTTC
TRBJ2-7 many - TRBV11-2 CASSLDVVTYEQYF TGTGCCAGCAGCTTAGATGTAGTAACCTACGAGCAGTACTTC
TRBJ2-5 - - TRBV20-1 CSARDQAVQETQYF TGCAGTGCTAGAGATCAGGCGGTCCAAGAGACCCAGTACTTC
TRBJ2-1 many TRBD2 TRBV6-2/TRBV6-3 CASSYLSGSYNEQFF TGTGCCAGCAGTTACCTTAGCGGGTCCTACAATGAGCAGTTCTTC
TRBJ1-5 - TRBD1 TRBV29-1 CSAGTGSNQPQHF TGCAGCGCCGGGACAGGGAGTAATCAGCCCCAGCATTTT
TRBJ1-2 many - TRBV30 CAGTGTDNYGYTF TGTGCCGGCACCGGGACGGACAACTATGGCTACACCTTC
TRBJ2-2 - - TRBV5-1 CASSFQGTGPGELFF TGCGCCAGCAGCTTTCAGGGGACGGGACCCGGGGAGCTGTTTTTT